Each of the 24 T cell receptor beta chains below was sequenced from the same sample in a study of Ad26.COV2.S vaccination and SARS-CoV-2 variants. The data were produced by immunoSEQ multiplex PCR, yet TCRdb's version contains in-frame clones alone and is incomplete. The data show roughly 350,000 clones, roughly 91% seen once. Treatment given: around 19 received Ad26.COV2.S at low or high dose, single or two shots; 5 received placebo; per-sample allocation not given. Vaccine and placebo recipients were sampled on day 63 after the first injection. Sequencing was performed on peripheral blood, taken in a trial of Ad26.COV2.S vaccine versus placebo. These TCRs come from a person aged 18-60 years who received the Ad26.COV2.S COVID-19 vaccine or a placebo.

This chain joins TRBV7-9 and TRBJ2-7, with TRBD1 matching 9 bases. CDR3 length: 15 amino acids. Looked up from germline, CDR1 is SEHNR and CDR2 is FQNEAQ (reference sequence). V shed 5 bases and J 3 bases; nucleotides not matched to a gene: 8. DNA for the CDR3: TGTGCCAGCAGCGCTCCGGGACAGGGATACTACGAGCAGTACTTC. Translated, it gives CASSAPGQGYYEQYF.

The V and J genes are TRBV6-5 and TRBJ1-1; 8 nucleotides match TRBD1. The ends lost 8 bases at V and 4 bases at J; junction bases unmatched: 9. CDR3 length: 14 residues. CDR1 is MNHEY and CDR2 is SVGAGI in the germline V gene. The CDR3 is CASQSGTGPTEAFF. The CDR3 DNA reads TGTGCCAGCCAGTCCGGGACAGGCCCCACTGAAGCTTTCTTT.

The chain recombines TRBV5-6 with TRBJ1-1, with 7 bases fitting TRBD1. Germline trimming cut 4 bases from V and 1 base from J; bases unmatched to any gene: 7. This CDR3 spans 15 amino acids. Germline V gene data show CDR1 as SGHDT and CDR2 as YYEEEE. The CDR3 region has the DNA TGTGCCAGCAGCCGCCTAGACAGGGAGAACACTGAAGCTTTCTTT. Encoded protein: CASSRLDRENTEAFF.

V is TRBV5-4 and J is TRBJ2-7; 8 positions match TRBD2. CDR1 SGHNT and CDR2 YYREEE come from the germline V gene (reference sequence). This CDR3 region has 14 residues. V lost 2 bases to trimming and J lost 6 bases; unmatched junction nucleotides: 7. The CDR3 is CASSFGGGSGEQYF. CDR3 bases: TGTGCCAGCAGCTTTGGCGGGGGGTCGGGCGAGCAGTACTTC.

The gene calls are TRBV5-1 and TRBJ1-1; 7 nucleotides align to TRBD1. This CDR3 has 15 amino acids. From germline, CDR1 is SGHRS and CDR2 YFSETQ. J gave up 1 base and V 6 bases, and 9 bases lay outside the gene matches. Written as DNA, the CDR3 is TGCGCCAGCATCGACCGAGGGACAGCGAACACTGAAGCTTTCTTT. It codes for CASIDRGTANTEAFF.

The chain recombines TRBV9 with TRBJ1-1; TRBD1 might be the D (5 bases). V lost 4 bases and J lost 8, with 18 bases in between. Germline V gene data show CDR1 as SGDLS and CDR2 as YYNGEE. The CDR3 is made up of 14 amino acids. CDR3 bases: TGTGCCAGCAGCCCCGGGAGGGGAGCGTCCGAAGCTTTCTTT. This translates into CASSPGRGASEAFF.

In DNA form, the CDR3 reads TGTGCCAGCAAATCCGCGCCCGGCTACAATGAGCAGTTCTTC. Translation gives CASKSAPGYNEQFF. The chain combines TRBV9 with TRBJ2-1; D gene uncertain. From germline, CDR1 is SGDLS and CDR2 YYNGEE. This CDR3 contains 14 residues. Trimming stripped 6 bases from V and 3 bases from J, with 13 bases between.

The chain links TRBV29-1 to TRBJ2-7; D perhaps matches TRBD2 (6 bases). Deletions cut 7 bases from V and 2 bases from J, with 21 bases between. The CDR3 loop spans 15 amino acids. Germline V lookup: CDR1 SQVTM, CDR2 ANQGSEA. CDR3 bases: TGCAGCGCCTCCCCCGCTAGTGGGGGGACCTACGAGCAGTACTTC. Protein: CSASPASGGTYEQYF.

This rearrangement joins TRBV13 to TRBJ2-3; D is uncertain. Germline V gene lookup returns CDR1 PRHDT and CDR2 FYEKMQ (reference sequence). The CDR3 spans 13 residues. The ends were cut back, 5 bases at V and 6 bases at J, with 12 bases in the middle. The CDR3 loop is CASSTHGADTQYF. In DNA form, the CDR3 reads TGTGCCAGCAGCACGCACGGCGCGGATACGCAGTATTTT.

The chain combines TRBV29-1 with TRBJ1-1, with TRBD1 as a possible D gene (5 bases). This CDR3 is built from 14 residues. Trimming removed 5 bases at V and 1 base at J, with 14 bases between. Germline values: CDR1 SQVTM, CDR2 ANQGSEA. The CDR3 sequence: CSVKKPGPNTEAFF. CDR3 nucleotides: TGCAGCGTTAAAAAACCGGGACCGAACACTGAAGCTTTCTTT. Together with reference TRBV29-1 and TRBJ1-1, the CDR3 gives the full variable domain: SAVISQKPSRDICQRGTSLTIQCQVDSQVTMMFWYRQQPGQSLTLIATANQGSEATYESGFVIDKFPISRPNLTFSTLTVSNMSPEDSSIYLCSVKKPGPNTEAFFGQGTRLTVV.

This clone was picked up one time. This sequence joins TRBV19 and TRBJ1-5; possible D gene TRBD1, 5 bases. CDR1 and CDR2 (germline): LNHDA, SQIVND (reference sequence). The V end lost 5 bases, the J end lost 4 bases, and 9 bases lay between the germline ends. The CDR3 contains 13 residues. The DNA for the CDR3 is TGTGCCAGTAGTGGGGGTTCTAATCAGCCCCAGCATTTT. Its translation is CASSGGSNQPQHF.

The V call is TRBV11-1, the J call TRBJ2-1, with 9 bases matching TRBD2. J lost 8 bases, V lost 0 bases, and 2 bases had no gene match. Germline CDR1 is SGHAT and CDR2 is FQDESV (reference sequence). The CDR3 has 14 residues. CDR3 sequence: CASSLARTSDEQFF. CDR3 nucleotides: TGTGCCAGCAGCTTAGCGAGGACTAGCGATGAGCAGTTCTTC.

The V gene is TRBV6-7, the J gene TRBJ1-3, with D unclear. TRBV6-7 belongs to the ORF category, with a function that is uncertain. The CDR3 covers 15 residues. V lost 0 bases and J 1 base, leaving 7 bases between the germline ends. The CDR3 spells CASSYSPGSGNTIYF. CDR3 nucleotides: TGTGCCAGCAGTTACTCTCCGGGATCTGGAAACACCATATATTTT.

The chain recombines TRBV5-1 with TRBJ2-7, with TRBD1 matching 11 bases. The trim removed 0 bases at V and 2 bases at J, leaving 1 base unmatched. Germline V gene lookup returns CDR1 SGHRS and CDR2 YFSETQ. The CDR3 has 15 residues. The CDR3, as DNA: TGCGCCAGCAGCTTGGCGGACAGGGGGCCCTACGAGCAGTACTTC. This gives the protein CASSLADRGPYEQYF.

V usage is TRBV4-2 and J usage is TRBJ2-7, with TRBD2 matching over 10 bases. The V segment lost 3 bases and the J segment 4 bases; nucleotides outside the gene matches: 9. This CDR3 is built from 16 residues. The germline CDR1 and CDR2 sequences are LGHNA and YNFKEQ. The CDR3 region is CASSQIASGGLYEQYF. The CDR3 nucleotides are TGTGCCAGCAGCCAGATCGCTAGCGGGGGTCTGTACGAGCAGTACTTC.

The chain is built from TRBV4-1 and TRBJ1-5; D is undetermined. The germline V gene has CDR1 MGHRA and CDR2 YSYEKL. The CDR3 has 16 amino acids. V shed 2 bases and J shed 2 bases, with 13 bases lying between them. Here the CDR3 reads CASSQYAGSGNQPQHF. As DNA, the CDR3 is TGCGCCAGCAGCCAATACGCGGGGTCGGGCAATCAGCCCCAGCATTTT.

This clone has a single count. The chain uses TRBV5-4 and TRBJ1-2, with a tentative D call TRBD1 (6 bases). Germline V gene lookup returns CDR1 SGHNT and CDR2 YYREEE (reference sequence). Trimming cost V 4 bases and J 1 base, with 11 bases left between them. The CDR3 runs to 14 residues. The DNA of the CDR3 is TGTGCCAGCAGCGAGGACAGCTATAACTATGGCTACACCTTC. Protein: CASSEDSYNYGYTF.

V and J are TRBV5-6 and TRBJ1-2, with D uncertain. Trimming took 2 bases from V and 8 from J, leaving 19 bases between them. CDR1 is SGHDT and CDR2 is YYEEEE in the germline V gene. This CDR3 contains 15 residues. CDR3 region: CASSLPSSASVGYTF. The CDR3 DNA sequence: TGTGCCAGCAGCTTACCATCCTCGGCATCGGTCGGCTACACCTTC.

The chain recombines TRBV4-1 with TRBJ2-5, with 10 bases fitting TRBD2. V dropped 3 bases and J dropped 4; count of bases not matched to a gene: 8. Germline CDR1 reads MGHRA; CDR2 reads YSYEKL. CDR3 length: 16 residues. CDR3 bases: TGCGCCAGCAGCCAGACCGGGAGCGGGGGGGGAGAGACCCAGTACTTC. Its protein is CASSQTGSGGGETQYF.

In its sample, this clone was seen once. V and J are TRBV6-2 or TRBV6-3 and TRBJ1-1; the D is unclear. The germline V gene encodes CDR1 MNHEY and CDR2 SVGEGT. V was pared by 6 bases and J by 2 bases, with 10 bases between. The CDR3 contains 13 residues. The CDR3 bases are TGTGCCAGCAGCCAAGCCCCCAACACTGAAGCTTTCTTT. Protein sequence: CASSQAPNTEAFF.

The chain is built from TRBV6-5 and TRBJ2-7, with D perhaps given as TRBD1 or TRBD2 (6 bases each). The CDR3 runs to 12 residues. Germline CDR1 reads MNHEY; CDR2 reads SVGAGI. Trimming left V 6 bases short and J 6 bases short, with 12 bases between. CDR3 nucleotides: TGTGCCAGCAGCCCGAGGGGGGTCGAGCAGTACTTC. This translates into CASSPRGVEQYF.

J is TRBJ1-1 and V is TRBV18; 10 bases fit TRBD1. V trimming: 3 bases; J trimming: 4 bases; junction bases outside the gene matches: 2. This CDR3 has 14 amino acids. Germline values: CDR1 KGHSH, CDR2 LQKENI. Written as DNA, the CDR3 is TGTGCCAGCTCACCGACAGGGGGCGTCACTGAAGCTTTCTTT. Amino acids: CASSPTGGVTEAFF.

V usage is TRBV19 and J usage is TRBJ1-1, with D unclear. The CDR3 totals 14 residues. Germline-derived CDR1 and CDR2 are LNHDA and SQIVND (reference sequence). V lost 7 bases to trimming and J lost 0 bases, with 12 bases between them. The CDR3 reads CASITTGVNTEAFF. In DNA, the CDR3 is TGTGCCAGTATTACGACCGGGGTGAACACTGAAGCTTTCTTT.

This clone showed up just once. V gene TRBV7-3 combines with J gene TRBJ1-1, with D possibly TRBD1 on 5 matching bases. The CDR3 has 17 residues. The V gene's germline CDR1 is SGHTA and CDR2 FQGTGA. Trimming pared 2 bases from V and 2 bases from J, leaving 18 bases between. CDR3 amino acids: CASSLGGSGGGNTEAFF. The CDR3 bases are TGTGCCAGCAGCTTAGGGGGGTCAGGCGGCGGTAACACTGAAGCTTTCTTT.